This T cell receptor beta chain was found in a study of T cell changes during pregnancy in multiple sclerosis. The V segment lost 4 bases and the J segment 3 bases; nucleotides outside the gene matches: 10. CDR3 length equals 16 residues. CDR1 LNHDA and CDR2 SQIVND come from the germline V gene (reference sequence). The method was immunoSEQ multiplex PCR; TCRdb's version includes in-frame clones alone and lacks a portion of them. This sample has more than 75,000 clones; 90% to 95% occur once, and the top ten carry roughly 1%. V gene TRBV19 combines with J gene TRBJ1-1, with 8 bases matching TRBD1. The sample was peripheral blood, taken in the first trimester of pregnancy. This clonotype was sampled from a female donor with multiple sclerosis, enrolled in a pregnancy study. CDR3 loop: CASSKLGQEIDTEAFF. Written as DNA, the CDR3 is TGTGCCAGTAGTAAATTGGGACAGGAAATTGACACTGAAGCTTTCTTT.